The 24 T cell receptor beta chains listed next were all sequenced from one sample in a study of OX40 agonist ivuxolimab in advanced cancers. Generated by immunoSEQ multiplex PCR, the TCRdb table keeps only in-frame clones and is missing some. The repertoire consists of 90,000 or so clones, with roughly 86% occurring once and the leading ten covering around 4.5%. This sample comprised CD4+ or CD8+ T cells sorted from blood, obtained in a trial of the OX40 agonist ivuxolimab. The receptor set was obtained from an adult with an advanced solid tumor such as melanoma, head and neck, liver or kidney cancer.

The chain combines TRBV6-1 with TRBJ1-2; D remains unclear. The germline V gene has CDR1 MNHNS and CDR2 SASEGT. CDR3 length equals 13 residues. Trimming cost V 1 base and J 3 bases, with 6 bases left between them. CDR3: CASSEEVHYGYTF. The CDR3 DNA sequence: TGTGCCAGCAGTGAAGAGGTTCACTATGGCTACACCTTC.

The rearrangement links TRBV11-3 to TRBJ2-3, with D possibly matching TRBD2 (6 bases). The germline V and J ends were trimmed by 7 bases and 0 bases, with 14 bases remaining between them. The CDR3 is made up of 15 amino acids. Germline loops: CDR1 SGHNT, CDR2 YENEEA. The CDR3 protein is CASKRAGRSTDTQYF. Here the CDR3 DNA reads TGTGCCAGCAAACGGGCGGGAAGGAGCACAGATACGCAGTATTTT.

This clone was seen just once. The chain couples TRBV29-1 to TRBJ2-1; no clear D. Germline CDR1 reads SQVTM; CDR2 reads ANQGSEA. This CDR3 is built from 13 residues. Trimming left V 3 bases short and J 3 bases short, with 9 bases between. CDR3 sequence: CSVESPLYNEQFF. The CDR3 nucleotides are TGCAGCGTTGAGTCGCCTCTCTACAATGAGCAGTTCTTC.

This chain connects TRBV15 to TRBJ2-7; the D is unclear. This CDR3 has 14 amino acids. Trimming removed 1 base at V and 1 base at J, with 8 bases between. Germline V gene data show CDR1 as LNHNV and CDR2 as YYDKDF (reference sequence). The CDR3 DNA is TGTGCCACCAGCAGAGGGTGGTCGTCCTACGAGCAGTACTTC. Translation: CATSRGWSSYEQYF.

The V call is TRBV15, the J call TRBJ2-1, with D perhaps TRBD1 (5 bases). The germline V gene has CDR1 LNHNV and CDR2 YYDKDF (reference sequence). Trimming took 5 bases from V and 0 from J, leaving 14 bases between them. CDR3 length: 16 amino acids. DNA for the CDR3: TGTGCCACCAGCGTTGGGGCCGCGAGCTCCTACAATGAGCAGTTCTTC. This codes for CATSVGAASSYNEQFF.

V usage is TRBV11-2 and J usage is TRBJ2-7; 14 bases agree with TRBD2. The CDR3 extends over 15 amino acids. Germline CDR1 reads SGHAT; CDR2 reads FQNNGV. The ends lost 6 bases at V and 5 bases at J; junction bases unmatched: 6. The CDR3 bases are TGTGCCAGCAGATCGGGACTAGCGGGAGAAAACGAGCAGTACTTC. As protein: CASRSGLAGENEQYF. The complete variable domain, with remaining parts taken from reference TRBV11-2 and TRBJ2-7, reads EAGVAQSPRYKIIEKRQSVAFWCNPISGHATLYWYQQILGQGPKLLIQFQNNGVVDDSQLPKDRFSAERLKGVDSTLKIQPAKLEDSAVYLCASRSGLAGENEQYFGPGTRLTVT.

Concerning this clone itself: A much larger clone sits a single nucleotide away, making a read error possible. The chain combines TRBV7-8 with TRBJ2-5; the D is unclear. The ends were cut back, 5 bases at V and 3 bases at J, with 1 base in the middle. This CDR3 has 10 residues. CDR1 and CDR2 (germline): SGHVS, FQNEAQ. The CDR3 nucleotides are TGTGCCAGCAGCGAAGAGACCCAGTACTTC. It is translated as CASSEETQYF.

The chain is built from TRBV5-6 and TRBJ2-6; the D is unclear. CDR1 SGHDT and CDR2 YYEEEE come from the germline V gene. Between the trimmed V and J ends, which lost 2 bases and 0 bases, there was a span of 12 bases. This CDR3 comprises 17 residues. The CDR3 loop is CASSLPAGLSGANVLTF. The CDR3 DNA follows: TGTGCCAGCAGCTTACCCGCAGGCCTCTCTGGGGCCAACGTCCTGACTTTC.

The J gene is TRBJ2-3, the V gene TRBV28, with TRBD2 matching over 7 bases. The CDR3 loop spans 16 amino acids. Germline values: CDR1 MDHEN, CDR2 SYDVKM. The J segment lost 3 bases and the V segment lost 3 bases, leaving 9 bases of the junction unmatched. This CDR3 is CASSFRGRAGTDTQYF. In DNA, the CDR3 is TGTGCCAGCAGTTTCCGGGGGAGGGCCGGGACAGATACGCAGTATTTT.

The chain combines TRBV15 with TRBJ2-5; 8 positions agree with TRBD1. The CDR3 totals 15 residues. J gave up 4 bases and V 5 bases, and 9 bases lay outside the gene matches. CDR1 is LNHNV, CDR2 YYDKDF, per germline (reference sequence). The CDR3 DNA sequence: TGTGCCACCAGCCGACTTCTTGACAGGGGAGAGACCCAGTACTTC. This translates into CATSRLLDRGETQYF.

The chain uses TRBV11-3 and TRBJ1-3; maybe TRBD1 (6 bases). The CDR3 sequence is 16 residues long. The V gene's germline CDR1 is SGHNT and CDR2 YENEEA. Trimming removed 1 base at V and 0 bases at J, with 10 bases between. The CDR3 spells CASSLGPGASGNTIYF. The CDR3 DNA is TGTGCCAGCAGCTTAGGTCCAGGGGCCTCTGGAAACACCATATATTTT.

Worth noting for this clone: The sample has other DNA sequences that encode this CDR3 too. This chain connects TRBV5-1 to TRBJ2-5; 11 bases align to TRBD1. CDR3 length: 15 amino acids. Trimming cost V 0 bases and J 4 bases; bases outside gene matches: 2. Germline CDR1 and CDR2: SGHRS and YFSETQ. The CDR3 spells CASSLGGTGGETQYF. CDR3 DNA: TGCGCCAGCAGCTTGGGAGGGACAGGGGGAGAGACCCAGTACTTC.

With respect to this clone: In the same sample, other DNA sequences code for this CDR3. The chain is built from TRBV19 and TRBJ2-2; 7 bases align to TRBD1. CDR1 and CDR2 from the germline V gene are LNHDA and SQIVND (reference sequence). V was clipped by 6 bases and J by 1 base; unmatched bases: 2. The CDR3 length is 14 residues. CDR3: CASRGTENTGELFF. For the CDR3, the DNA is TGTGCCAGTAGAGGGACAGAGAACACCGGGGAGCTGTTTTTT.

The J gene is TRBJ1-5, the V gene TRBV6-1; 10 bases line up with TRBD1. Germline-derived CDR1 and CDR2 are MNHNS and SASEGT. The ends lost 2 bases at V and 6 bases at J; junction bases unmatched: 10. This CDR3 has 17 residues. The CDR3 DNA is TGTGCCAGCAGTGAATTTTCCTCCGGGACAGGGGCTCAGCCCCAGCATTTT. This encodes CASSEFSSGTGAQPQHF.

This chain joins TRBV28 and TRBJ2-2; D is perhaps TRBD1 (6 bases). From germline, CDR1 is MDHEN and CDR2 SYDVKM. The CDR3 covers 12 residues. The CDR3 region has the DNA TGTGCGGGAAACGACAGGTTCGGGGAGCTGTTTTTT. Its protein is CAGNDRFGELFF.

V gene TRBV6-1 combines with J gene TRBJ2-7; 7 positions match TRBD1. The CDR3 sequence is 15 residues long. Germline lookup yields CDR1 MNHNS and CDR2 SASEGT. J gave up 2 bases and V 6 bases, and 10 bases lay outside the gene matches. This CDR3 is CASRSTGKRPYEQYF. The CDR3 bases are TGTGCCAGCAGATCGACAGGGAAGCGCCCCTACGAGCAGTACTTC.

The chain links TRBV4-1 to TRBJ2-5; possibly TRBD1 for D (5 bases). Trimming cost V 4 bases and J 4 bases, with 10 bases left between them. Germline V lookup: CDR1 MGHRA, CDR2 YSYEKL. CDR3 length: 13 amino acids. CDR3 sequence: CASSLQVRETQYF. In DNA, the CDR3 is TGCGCCAGCAGCCTACAGGTTAGAGAGACCCAGTACTTC.

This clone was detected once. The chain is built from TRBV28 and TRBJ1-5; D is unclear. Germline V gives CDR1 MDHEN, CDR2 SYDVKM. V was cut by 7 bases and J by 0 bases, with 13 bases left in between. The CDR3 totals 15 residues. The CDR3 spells CASTFPQNSNQPQHF. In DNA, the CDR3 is TGTGCCAGCACCTTCCCGCAGAATAGCAATCAGCCCCAGCATTTT.

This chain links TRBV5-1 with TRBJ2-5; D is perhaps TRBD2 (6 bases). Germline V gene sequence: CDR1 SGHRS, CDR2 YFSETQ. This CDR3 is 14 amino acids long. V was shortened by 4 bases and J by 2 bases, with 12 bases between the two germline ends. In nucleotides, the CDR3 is TGCGCCAGCAGCCACGGGACTCAACAAGAGACCCAGTACTTC. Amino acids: CASSHGTQQETQYF.

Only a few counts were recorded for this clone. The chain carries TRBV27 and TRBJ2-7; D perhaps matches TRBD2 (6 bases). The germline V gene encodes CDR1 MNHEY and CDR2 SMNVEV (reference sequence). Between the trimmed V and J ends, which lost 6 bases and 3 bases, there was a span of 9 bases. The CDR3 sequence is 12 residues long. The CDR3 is CASRGTYYEQYF. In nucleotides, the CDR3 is TGTGCCAGCAGAGGGACTTACTACGAGCAGTACTTC.

The CDR3 region has the DNA TGTGCCAGCAGCCCCCGAGCGGACAGTAACTATGGCTACACCTTC. This translates into CASSPRADSNYGYTF. This chain connects TRBV5-6 to TRBJ1-2; TRBD1 is a possible D gene (6 bases). This CDR3 is built from 15 residues. Trimming removed 4 bases at V and 1 base at J, with 14 bases between. Germline V gene sequence: CDR1 SGHDT, CDR2 YYEEEE.

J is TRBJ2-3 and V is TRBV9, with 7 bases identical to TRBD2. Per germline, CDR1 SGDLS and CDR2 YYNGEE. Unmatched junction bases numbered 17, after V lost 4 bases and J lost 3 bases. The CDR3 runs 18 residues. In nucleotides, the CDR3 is TGTGCCAGCAGCCCCTTTCCCCAAGGAACGGGAGGAACAGATACGCAGTATTTT. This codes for CASSPFPQGTGGTDTQYF.

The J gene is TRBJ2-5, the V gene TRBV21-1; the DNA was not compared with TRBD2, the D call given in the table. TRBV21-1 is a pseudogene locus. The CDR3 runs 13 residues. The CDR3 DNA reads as TGTGCCAGCAGCAAAGCAAGAGTAGAGACCCAGTACTTC. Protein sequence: CASSKARVETQYF.

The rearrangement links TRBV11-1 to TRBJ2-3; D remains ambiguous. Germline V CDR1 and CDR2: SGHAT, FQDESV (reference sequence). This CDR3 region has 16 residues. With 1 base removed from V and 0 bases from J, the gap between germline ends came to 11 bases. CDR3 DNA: TGTGCCAGCAGCTTAGAGGGCGCATTTAGCACAGATACGCAGTATTTT. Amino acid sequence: CASSLEGAFSTDTQYF.